Listed here are 15 T cell receptor beta chains from one sample, sequenced in a study of T cell responses to AZD1222 COVID-19 vaccine. This table comes from immunoSEQ multiplex PCR, and its TCRdb copy is limited to in-frame clones, with some not included. Of 130,000 or so clones detected, 93% appear once; the ten largest clones hold around 0.91%. The specimen comprised peripheral blood, sampled on day 0 of AZD1222 vaccination. The receptors shown here come from an adult in good health.

V usage is TRBV2 and J usage is TRBJ2-3, with 12 bases fitting TRBD2. The ends lost 8 bases at V and 6 bases at J; junction bases unmatched: 9. Germline lookup yields CDR1 SNHLY and CDR2 FYNNEI. The CDR3 totals 15 residues. The CDR3 coding sequence is TGTGCCAGCGGAGGGCTGACTAGCGGGGGCGATACGCAGTATTTT. Translating gives CASGGLTSGGDTQYF.

CDR3 bases: TGTGCCAGCAGCTGGGGCCGTTCAGGGGGCAGCGCATATACGCAGTATTTT. This codes for CASSWGRSGGSAYTQYF. The chain recombines TRBV5-4 with TRBJ2-3; 8 bases match TRBD1. Germline V gene lookup returns CDR1 SGHNT and CDR2 YYREEE (reference sequence). V lost 3 bases to trimming and J lost 7 bases; unmatched junction nucleotides: 16. The length of the CDR3 is 17 residues.

J is TRBJ2-3 and V is TRBV15; D is uncertain. Germline CDR1 reads LNHNV; CDR2 reads YYDKDF (reference sequence). The V end lost 0 bases, the J end lost 2 bases, and 18 bases lay between the germline ends. CDR3 length: 18 amino acids. The CDR3 sequence is CATSRDAPPLRITDTQYF. DNA for the CDR3: TGTGCCACCAGCAGAGATGCCCCCCCCCTCCGGATCACAGATACGCAGTATTTT. Looking up the rest from reference TRBV15 and TRBJ2-3 gives the full variable domain: DAMVIQNPRYQVTQFGKPVTLSCSQTLNHNVMYWYQQKSSQAPKLLFHYYDKDFNNEADTPDNFQSRRPNTSFCFLDIRSPGLGDTAMYLCATSRDAPPLRITDTQYFGPGTRLTVL.

The CDR3 nucleotides read TGTGCCAGCAGCGTAGACGGGGGTGAGGGGAGGGAGCAGTACTTC. Protein product: CASSVDGGEGREQYF. The rearrangement uses TRBV9 and TRBJ2-7; tentatively, D is TRBD2 (6 bases). Per germline, CDR1 SGDLS and CDR2 YYNGEE. The V end lost 0 bases, the J end lost 7 bases, and 17 bases lay between the germline ends. The CDR3 runs to 15 residues.

V gene TRBV27 combines with J gene TRBJ1-4; D not resolved. The CDR3 totals 15 residues. Germline V gives CDR1 MNHEY, CDR2 SMNVEV (reference sequence). The ends were cut back, 5 bases at V and 0 bases at J, with 10 bases in the middle. The CDR3 nucleotides read TGTGCCAGCAGTCCTTATACCGCAACTAATGAAAAACTGTTTTTT. It yields the protein CASSPYTATNEKLFF.

In this sample, this clone turned up a few times. The rearrangement uses TRBV7-3 and TRBJ1-1; possibly TRBD1 for D (6 bases). The germline V gene has CDR1 SGHTA and CDR2 FQGTGA. V was trimmed by 5 bases and J by 8 bases, leaving 15 bases between them. The length of the CDR3 is 13 residues. In nucleotides, the CDR3 is TGTGCCAGCAGCGTCAGCTTCGGGACAGAAGCTTTCTTT. Protein product: CASSVSFGTEAFF.

This sequence joins TRBV3-1 (or the pseudogene TRBV3-2) and TRBJ1-4, with 7 nucleotides matching TRBD1. The CDR3 spans 15 residues. CDR1 is LGHDT and CDR2 is YNNKEL in the germline V gene (reference sequence). V was pared by 3 bases and J by 7 bases, with 8 bases of the junction left unmatched. CDR3 residues: CASSHLQGRGEKLFF. CDR3 DNA sequence: TGTGCCAGCAGCCATCTACAGGGGAGGGGTGAAAAACTGTTTTTT.

The chain recombines TRBV9 with TRBJ1-2; D unclear. The CDR3 contains 14 residues. V was shortened by 0 bases and J by 8 bases, with 14 bases between the two germline ends. Germline V gives CDR1 SGDLS, CDR2 YYNGEE. CDR3: CASSVGWTPAGYTF. As DNA, the CDR3 is TGTGCCAGCAGCGTAGGTTGGACCCCCGCGGGCTACACCTTC.

V is TRBV5-6 and J is TRBJ2-5; 9 nucleotides align to TRBD1. Germline CDR1 is SGHDT and CDR2 is YYEEEE. The CDR3 runs 13 residues. The V gene end was trimmed by 5 bases and the J gene end by 5 bases; junction bases not matched to a gene: 4. CDR3 region: CASRGQGAETQYF. The CDR3 nucleotides read TGTGCCAGCAGGGGACAGGGAGCGGAGACCCAGTACTTC.

This chain links TRBV4-1 with TRBJ1-3; TRBD1 matches 9 bases. The germline V gene encodes CDR1 MGHRA and CDR2 YSYEKL. The CDR3 is 16 amino acids. V gave up 2 bases and J gave up 3 bases; unmatched junction bases: 5. As DNA, the CDR3 is TGCGCCAGCAGCCAATTCACAGGGGGCTATGGAAACACCATATATTTT. It encodes CASSQFTGGYGNTIYF.

This chain joins TRBV3-1 (or the pseudogene TRBV3-2) and TRBJ1-6, with 9 bases lining up with TRBD1. The CDR3 totals 14 residues. The germline gives CDR1 LGHDT, CDR2 YNNKEL (reference sequence). The junction had 4 bases not matched to a gene; V was cut back by 4 bases and J by 9 bases. The CDR3 DNA is TGTGCCAGCAGCCGCCGGGACAGGGTTTCACCCCTCCACTTT. Its translation: CASSRRDRVSPLHF.

The rearrangement joins TRBV5-1 to TRBJ1-2, with 10 bases lining up with TRBD1. Per the germline V gene, CDR1 is SGHRS and CDR2 is YFSETQ. The CDR3 contains 15 residues. V gave up 3 bases and J gave up 3 bases; unmatched junction bases: 5. The CDR3 sequence is CASSSGQGVYYGYTF. DNA of the CDR3: TGCGCCAGCAGCTCCGGACAGGGGGTGTACTATGGCTACACCTTC.

The chain uses TRBV3-1 (or the pseudogene TRBV3-2) and TRBJ2-7; D is perhaps TRBD1 (5 bases). This CDR3 has 13 residues. V dropped 4 bases and J dropped 7 bases, with 14 bases sitting between them. Germline V gene data show CDR1 as LGHDT and CDR2 as YNNKEL (reference sequence). The CDR3 DNA sequence: TGTGCCAGCAGCCCCCCAGGGTCTCAAGAGCAGTACTTC. It encodes CASSPPGSQEQYF.

The chain joins TRBV6-2 or TRBV6-3 to TRBJ1-4, with a weak D call TRBD1 (5 bases). V was cut by 6 bases and J by 0 bases, with 11 bases left in between. Germline assignment: CDR1 MNHEY and CDR2 SVGEGT. This CDR3 has 15 amino acids. Here the CDR3 reads CASSTRDSTNEKLFF. CDR3 DNA sequence: TGTGCCAGCAGCACGCGGGACTCAACTAATGAAAAACTGTTTTTT.

V and J are TRBV12-3 or TRBV12-4 and TRBJ1-2, with 8 bases matching TRBD1. V was pared by 5 bases and J by 3 bases, with 2 bases of the junction left unmatched. The CDR3 covers 13 residues. The CDR3 spells CASSPGQDYGYTF. CDR3 DNA sequence: TGTGCCAGCAGTCCGGGACAGGACTATGGCTACACCTTC.